This TCR beta chain was obtained from a study of blood T cell repertoires in COVID-19. Study details: The United States, Italy and Spain were the sources of the acute and convalescent COVID-19 samples. Sources were T cells, B-cell-depleted T cells, or PBMCs; the material itself was cDNA or gDNA.

J gave up 4 bases and V 6 bases, and 9 bases lay outside the gene matches. CDR3 size: 15 residues. Per germline, CDR1 MNHEY and CDR2 SVGAGI. Original processing notes: Reference gene primers were amplified, and this amplification served to estimate nucleated cell counts. Clones were read by immunoSEQ multiplex PCR, and TCRdb kept only the in-frame ones, dropping some. The D gene and trimming were derived from the DNA, and the V and J assignments and clone size from that table. The data contain 300,000 to 400,000 clones, approximately 91% of them singletons. Sequenced sample: PBMCs or T cells enriched from blood (not recorded which). V is TRBV6-5 and J is TRBJ2-7; 10 bases match TRBD1. This TCR derives from a man in his fifties or sixties who had recovered from COVID-19. CDR3 protein: CASRPRQGAIYEQYF. The CDR3 nucleotides are TGTGCCAGCAGACCCAGACAGGGGGCAATTTACGAGCAGTACTTC.